This entry is about one TCR beta chain. The repertoire was sequenced with immunoSEQ multiplex PCR; TCRdb's copy has only in-frame clones and lacks some. Among over 140,000 clones, about 80% were seen once, and the ten largest hold around 3%. This sample was taken from a study of blood T cell repertoires in COVID-19. The wider study: Both acute and convalescent COVID-19 samples were obtained from the United States, Italy and Spain. T cells, B-cell-depleted T cells, or PBMCs provided the cDNA or gDNA that served as material.

Participant-reported clinical history was the basis for cohort assignment. The CDR3 contains 13 residues. Germline lookup yields CDR1 SQVTM and CDR2 ANQGSEA. The V gene lost 7 bases and the J gene lost 7 bases, with 16 bases spanning the gap. This receptor was identified in a woman between 45 and 60 years old who had recovered from COVID-19. The chain uses TRBV29-1 and TRBJ1-4; D perhaps matches TRBD1 (6 bases). The specimen sequenced was PBMCs or T cells enriched from blood (not recorded which). Written as DNA, the CDR3 is TGCAGCGCTACCCAGGGGAGAAGTGAAAAACTGTTTTTT. Its protein is CSATQGRSEKLFF.